These T cell receptor beta chains were read from a single sample in a study of T-cell reconstitution after alpha-beta-depleted transplantation in children. In TCRdb, the PCR reads were re-called with MiXCR into one record per CDR3 protein. The sample contains about 250,000 distinct CDR3 sequences, roughly 25% of which appear only once. The specimen comprised PBMCs, mostly from graft donor cells, sampled 360 days after TCRalphabeta/CD19-depleted stem cell transplant. The receptors originated from a female patient between 2 and 15 years old who had a stem cell transplant for congenital amegakaryocytic thrombocytopenia, so the T cells may come from the graft donor. CDR3s include the opening cysteine and the closing phenylalanine or tryptophan. D genes are given only for firm matches. Rows may omit the clone size; those that give it use once, few, many or a size class.

v_gene: TRBV14
len: 16
d_gene: NA
abundance: many
j_gene: TRBJ2-5
CDR3nt: TGTGCCAGCAGCCTGTCGGTCTTAAGTGTACAGGAGACCCAGTACTTC
CDR3aa: CASSLSVLSVQETQYF

v_gene: TRBV28
len: 15
d_gene: NA
abundance: NA
j_gene: TRBJ2-4
CDR3nt: TGTGCCAGCAGTTTAACCCACAGGGCCAAAAACATTCAGTACTTC
CDR3aa: CASSLTHRAKNIQYF

v_gene: TRBV21-1
len: 16
d_gene: NA
abundance: NA
j_gene: TRBJ2-7
CDR3nt: TGTGCCAGCAGCGCACCCTGGATAGCGGAATCCTACGAGCAGTACTTC
CDR3aa: CASSAPWIAESYEQYF

v_gene: TRBV28
len: 14
d_gene: NA
abundance: NA
j_gene: TRBJ1-5
CDR3nt: TGTGCCAGCAGTGGTAGGGTGGGGGATCAGCCCCAGCATTTT
CDR3aa: CASSGRVGDQPQHF

v_gene: TRBV20-1
len: 14
d_gene: NA
abundance: NA
j_gene: TRBJ1-4
CDR3nt: TGCAGTGCTAGAGATGGCAGGGGTAATGAAAAACTGTTTTTT
CDR3aa: CSARDGRGNEKLFF

v_gene: TRBV5-1
len: 15
d_gene: NA
abundance: NA
j_gene: TRBJ2-5
CDR3nt: TGCGCCAGCAGCCGAGAACAGGGTCGGGAAGAGACCCAGTACTTC
CDR3aa: CASSREQGREETQYF

v_gene: TRBV7-2
len: 14
d_gene: TRBD2
abundance: few
j_gene: TRBJ2-1
CDR3nt: TGTGCCAGCAGCTTGGGGAGGGCCGGCGGTGAGCAGTTCTTC
CDR3aa: CASSLGRAGGEQFF

v_gene: TRBV4-2
len: 14
d_gene: NA
abundance: NA
j_gene: TRBJ2-7
CDR3nt: TGTGCCAGCAGCCAACCGCAGCAGGGATTCGAGCAGTACTTC
CDR3aa: CASSQPQQGFEQYF

v_gene: TRBV5-5
len: 14
d_gene: NA
abundance: few
j_gene: TRBJ2-5
CDR3nt: TGTGCCAGCAGCTTGTTAGTGAACCAAGAGACCCAGTACTTC
CDR3aa: CASSLLVNQETQYF

v_gene: TRBV5-1
len: 14
d_gene: NA
abundance: NA
j_gene: TRBJ1-1
CDR3nt: TGCGCCAGCAGCCAGTGGGACACCTTCACTGAAGCTTTCTTT
CDR3aa: CASSQWDTFTEAFF

v_gene: TRBV7-2
len: 15
d_gene: NA
abundance: NA
j_gene: TRBJ1-1
CDR3nt: TGTGCCAGCAGCCCGTTCCCAGACCCGGGTACTGAAGCTTTCTTT
CDR3aa: CASSPFPDPGTEAFF

v_gene: TRBV4-2
len: 15
d_gene: TRBD1
abundance: few
j_gene: TRBJ2-2
CDR3nt: TGTGCCAGCAGCAGCGACAGGGTTGTTGGCGGGGAGCTGTTTTTT
CDR3aa: CASSSDRVVGGELFF

v_gene: TRBV7-6
len: 15
d_gene: TRBD1
abundance: few
j_gene: TRBJ1-4
CDR3nt: TGTGCCAGCAGCACACAGGGGGCGCGTGGTGAAAAACTGTTTTTT
CDR3aa: CASSTQGARGEKLFF

v_gene: TRBV7-3
len: 12
d_gene: NA
abundance: NA
j_gene: TRBJ2-1
CDR3nt: TGTGCCAGCAGCTTTCCGGGGGCAGAGCAGTTCTTC
CDR3aa: CASSFPGAEQFF

v_gene: TRBV5-4
len: 20
d_gene: TRBD2
abundance: once
j_gene: TRBJ2-1
CDR3nt: TGTGCCAGCAGCTTCCTTCGGACTAGCGGGGGGAAAAGCTCCTACAATGAGCAGTTCTTC
CDR3aa: CASSFLRTSGGKSSYNEQFF

v_gene: TRBV11-2
len: 16
d_gene: TRBD1
abundance: few
j_gene: TRBJ2-2
CDR3nt: TGTGCCAGCAGCCCCCCGGGACAGGGGCGCACCGGGGAGCTGTTTTTT
CDR3aa: CASSPPGQGRTGELFF

v_gene: TRBV29-1
len: 13
d_gene: TRBD1
abundance: few
j_gene: TRBJ1-1
CDR3nt: TGCAGCGCAAAAACAGGGGGAGAAACTGAAGCTTTCTTT
CDR3aa: CSAKTGGETEAFF

v_gene: TRBV12-3/TRBV12-4
len: 14
d_gene: TRBD1
abundance: NA
j_gene: TRBJ2-5
CDR3nt: TGTGCCAGCAGTGCCTCGAACAGGGGAGAGACCCAGTACTTC
CDR3aa: CASSASNRGETQYF

v_gene: TRBV20-1
len: 13
d_gene: NA
abundance: many
j_gene: TRBJ2-3
CDR3nt: TGCAGTGCTATCGATCCAAGCACAGATACGCAGTATTTT
CDR3aa: CSAIDPSTDTQYF

v_gene: TRBV11-2
len: 19
d_gene: TRBD2
abundance: NA
j_gene: TRBJ2-1
CDR3nt: TGTGCCAGCAGCTTAGATACTCGACTAGCGGGGGCCCACTACAATGAGCAGTTCTTC
CDR3aa: CASSLDTRLAGAHYNEQFF

v_gene: TRBV3-1
len: 15
d_gene: TRBD1
abundance: few
j_gene: TRBJ2-7
CDR3nt: TGTGCCAGCAGCCGGCTTCAGGGGGTCCCCTACGAGCAGTACTTC
CDR3aa: CASSRLQGVPYEQYF

v_gene: TRBV12-3/TRBV12-4
len: 14
d_gene: NA
abundance: many
j_gene: TRBJ2-7
CDR3nt: TGTGCCAGCAGTAGAATCGGGAAATCCTACGAGCAGTACTTC
CDR3aa: CASSRIGKSYEQYF

v_gene: TRBV20-1
len: 13
d_gene: NA
abundance: NA
j_gene: TRBJ1-1
CDR3nt: TGCAGTGCTAGACCCAGGCCCTGGGGTGAAGCTTTCTTT
CDR3aa: CSARPRPWGEAFF

v_gene: TRBV3-1
len: 16
d_gene: NA
abundance: many
j_gene: TRBJ2-7
CDR3nt: TGTGCCAGCAGCCCGAGCGCCGGACCTTCCTCGTACGAGCAGTACTTC
CDR3aa: CASSPSAGPSSYEQYF

v_gene: TRBV5-1
len: 16
d_gene: TRBD1
abundance: few
j_gene: TRBJ1-4
CDR3nt: TGCGCCAGCAGCTTGGGCGGGACAGGGCAAGGTGAAAAACTGTTTTTT
CDR3aa: CASSLGGTGQGEKLFF

v_gene: TRBV7-6
len: 15
d_gene: TRBD2
abundance: NA
j_gene: TRBJ2-2
CDR3nt: TGTGCCAGCAGCCATAGCGGGAGGAGCACCGGGGAGCTGTTTTTT
CDR3aa: CASSHSGRSTGELFF

v_gene: TRBV29-1
len: 13
d_gene: TRBD1
abundance: few
j_gene: TRBJ1-1
CDR3nt: TGCAGCGTGACGACAGGGTGGAACACTGAAGCTTTCTTT
CDR3aa: CSVTTGWNTEAFF

v_gene: TRBV11-2
len: 14
d_gene: TRBD2
abundance: NA
j_gene: TRBJ2-3
CDR3nt: TGTGCCAGCAGCAAAGGGACTAGAGGAGATACGCAGTATTTT
CDR3aa: CASSKGTRGDTQYF

v_gene: TRBV4-1
len: 14
d_gene: NA
abundance: many
j_gene: TRBJ1-1
CDR3nt: TGCGCCAGCAGCCAAGTGGGGGGAAACACTGAAGCTTTCTTT
CDR3aa: CASSQVGGNTEAFF

v_gene: TRBV5-1
len: 16
d_gene: TRBD1
abundance: few
j_gene: TRBJ1-4
CDR3nt: TGCGCCAGCAGCTGGGGACAGGGATGGACTAATGAAAAACTGTTTTTT
CDR3aa: CASSWGQGWTNEKLFF

v_gene: TRBV14
len: 15
d_gene: TRBD2
abundance: many
j_gene: TRBJ2-2
CDR3nt: TGTGCCAGCAGCCAAGATCGGCGGGAGTTCGGGGAGCTGTTTTTT
CDR3aa: CASSQDRREFGELFF

v_gene: TRBV19
len: 16
d_gene: TRBD2
abundance: NA
j_gene: TRBJ2-1
CDR3nt: TGTGCCAGTAGTCATAGCGGGAGTAAAGCCTACAATGAGCAGTTCTTC
CDR3aa: CASSHSGSKAYNEQFF

v_gene: TRBV9
len: 14
d_gene: TRBD2
abundance: few
j_gene: TRBJ2-2
CDR3nt: TGTGCCAGCAGCGTGCTAGCGGAAACCGGGGAGCTGTTTTTT
CDR3aa: CASSVLAETGELFF

v_gene: TRBV12-3/TRBV12-4
len: 14
d_gene: NA
abundance: many
j_gene: TRBJ2-1
CDR3nt: TGTGCCAGCAGTTTCAGGGACGGATACAATGAGCAGTTCTTC
CDR3aa: CASSFRDGYNEQFF

v_gene: TRBV20-1
len: 17
d_gene: TRBD2
abundance: few
j_gene: TRBJ2-4
CDR3nt: TGCAGTGCTAGATCGAGGACTAGCGGATTGGCTAAAAACATTCAGTACTTC
CDR3aa: CSARSRTSGLAKNIQYF

v_gene: TRBV6-1
len: 14
d_gene: NA
abundance: NA
j_gene: TRBJ1-2
CDR3nt: TGTGCCAGCAGTGAAGTAGTTTCCTCTTATGGCTACACCTTC
CDR3aa: CASSEVVSSYGYTF

v_gene: TRBV15
len: 15
d_gene: NA
abundance: NA
j_gene: TRBJ1-4
CDR3nt: TGTGCCACCAGCAGAGATCGTCCGAGGAATGAAAAACTGTTTTTT
CDR3aa: CATSRDRPRNEKLFF

v_gene: TRBV5-8
len: 15
d_gene: NA
abundance: NA
j_gene: TRBJ2-4
CDR3nt: TGTGCCAGCAGCGGAAGACATCTAGCCAAAAACATTCAGTACTTC
CDR3aa: CASSGRHLAKNIQYF

v_gene: TRBV18
len: 15
d_gene: TRBD1
abundance: NA
j_gene: TRBJ2-2
CDR3nt: TGTGCCAGCTCACCAGGGACAGAAAACACCGGGGACCTGTTTTTT
CDR3aa: CASSPGTENTGDLFF

v_gene: TRBV20-1
len: 20
d_gene: TRBD1
abundance: NA
j_gene: TRBJ2-1
CDR3nt: TGCAGTGCTAGGGTTGGAGCGGGACAGGGGTTTTATCGATCCTACAATGAGCAGTTCTTC
CDR3aa: CSARVGAGQGFYRSYNEQFF

v_gene: TRBV7-6
len: 15
d_gene: NA
abundance: once
j_gene: TRBJ2-2
CDR3nt: TGTGCCAGCAGCTTAGCCAGGGGGGACACCGGGGAGCTGTTTTTT
CDR3aa: CASSLARGDTGELFF